Included here is one T cell receptor beta chain sequence, with context. Its antigen is not identified. V lost 3 bases to trimming and J lost 4 bases, with 9 bases between them. The CDR3 totals 13 residues. Germline V gene lookup returns CDR1 LNHDA and CDR2 SQIVND (reference sequence). The entry originates in a study of T cell repertoires in cytomegalovirus infection. Study-level background: Newly reported HLA-C-restricted and thoroughly characterized HLA-B-restricted CMV epitopes were employed. Public signatures in TCR beta pointed to CMV infection and matching HLA type. Study findings and constraints: The ex vivo response was dominated by HLA-C-restricted CMV-specific TCR beta clonotypes. Of the TCR beta families, the public ones yielded a cumulative frequency that identified carriers of CMV plus the relevant HLA.

TCRdb used MiXCR to reprocess the reads, holding one entry per CDR3 protein. The top ten hold 15% to 20% of the sample, which has about 700,000 distinct CDR3 sequences, around 31% seen once. The chain joins TRBV19 to TRBJ1-2; D gene unclear. Sequences were derived from cultured PBMCs, sampled from culture after CMV antigen stimulation. The clonotype comes from a human donor in good health (CMV status not recorded). Some clones in this sample may be carry-over from other donors' samples. CDR3 loop: CASSIGRSYGYTF. In nucleotides, the CDR3 is TGTGCCAGTAGTATTGGACGGTCCTATGGCTACACCTTC.